This TCR beta chain originates from a study of vaccination effects on CD4 cells after COVID-19. The wider study: After the second dose, samples were taken at median day 72.

Method: immunoSEQ multiplex PCR; TCRdb's copy keeps in-frame clones and lacks some. The table has 80,000 to 95,000 clones, 60% to 85% seen once. Germline V gene sequence: CDR1 SSHAT, CDR2 FNYEAQ (reference sequence). Trimming left V 0 bases short and J 2 bases short, with 16 bases between. The CDR3 runs 17 residues. Concerning this clone: Its antigen is unknown.

Study findings and constraints: Healthy vaccinees' vaccine-induced clones included only 1 of 255 that recognized common cold coronaviruses.

Sequencing was preceded by expansion of antigen-specific CD4+ T cells with viral peptide pools in the ViraFEST assay. Upon completion of more than 9 days in culture, CD4+ T cells were isolated. Of the BNT162b2 and mRNA-1273 vaccines, participants received two doses of one or the other. According to the study, vaccine recipients showed no prior SARS-CoV-2 infection and negative nucleocapsid antibodies. With 8.5 to 10 ug/ml peptides and 9 to 10 IU/ml IL-2, a few million PBMC per well were cultured. This material consisted of CD4+ T cells from PBMCs cultured with HCoV-OC43 spike peptides, taken after COVID-19 vaccination. Subset of the sample: HCoV-OC43 spike overlapping peptide pool stimulation. The clonotype was recovered from a human donor who received a COVID-19 vaccine. This chain joins TRBV7-7 and TRBJ2-5, with a possible D match to TRBD1 (6 bases). CDR3 in DNA: TGTGCCAGCAGCTTAGCGCTCAGGGGTTCGGGGCAAGAGACCCAGTACTTC. Translated: CASSLALRGSGQETQYF.